The next 22 T cell receptor beta chains were all read from a single sample in a study of a mutant IDH1 vaccine in newly diagnosed glioma. Sequenced by immunoSEQ multiplex PCR; TCRdb stores in-frame clones only, minus some. Counted here are tens of thousands of clones, 80% to 90% occurring once; the ten biggest clones make up over 1.5%. The time point was: week 35, safety follow-up. A single vaccine dose contained 300 ug of mutant IDH1 20-mer peptide, and topical imiquimod was used with it. Their antigens remain unidentified. The sample consisted of PBMCs, taken from a glioma patient whose treatment included an IDH1 peptide vaccine. These TCRs come from a man aged 35-49 years with glioma.

V usage is TRBV7-2 and J usage is TRBJ1-1; D gene uncertain. Trimming removed 4 bases from V and 2 bases from J, with 14 bases in between. CDR1 SGHTA and CDR2 FQGNSA come from the germline V gene. The CDR3 has 15 residues. As DNA, the CDR3 is TGTGCCAGCAGCTCAAGGCCCGGAACTAACACTGAAGCTTTCTTT. This gives the protein CASSSRPGTNTEAFF.

This chain uses TRBV11-3 with TRBJ2-2; 9 nucleotides line up with TRBD2. The V and J ends lost 1 base and 8 bases, in that order; junction bases with no gene match: 14. In germline, CDR1 is SGHNT, CDR2 YENEEA. The CDR3 extends over 18 amino acids. The CDR3 DNA follows: TGTGCCAGCAGCTTAGGCCACCGTCTGGCTAGCGGGACGGGGGAGCTGTTTTTT. Encoded protein: CASSLGHRLASGTGELFF.

The gene calls are TRBV27 and TRBJ1-2; D is possibly TRBD1 (5 bases). With 5 bases removed from V and 2 bases from J, the gap between germline ends came to 15 bases. Per the germline V gene, CDR1 is MNHEY and CDR2 is SMNVEV (reference sequence). This CDR3 contains 15 residues. This chain's CDR3 is CASSPRTPQNYGYTF. The CDR3 nucleotides are TGTGCCAGCAGTCCCCGGACACCTCAGAACTATGGCTACACCTTC.

J is TRBJ1-4 and V is TRBV5-1; 9 nucleotides line up with TRBD1. Germline CDR1 reads SGHRS; CDR2 reads YFSETQ. Trimming removed 4 bases from V and 5 bases from J; junction bases left unmatched: 6. The CDR3 extends over 15 amino acids. The CDR3 DNA reads TGCGCCAGCAGCGGTGGGGGACAGGGAAATGAAAAACTGTTTTTT. Protein: CASSGGGQGNEKLFF.

J is TRBJ1-5 and V is TRBV19; no clear D. The germline V and J ends were trimmed by 4 bases and 2 bases, with 6 bases remaining between them. Germline values: CDR1 LNHDA, CDR2 SQIVND (reference sequence). The CDR3 consists of 13 residues. CDR3 sequence (DNA): TGTGCCAGTAGTAAGGAACGCAATCAGCCCCAGCATTTT. Its translation: CASSKERNQPQHF.

In its sample, this clone was seen once. The chain joins TRBV27 to TRBJ2-3; TRBD2 agrees at 11 bases. This CDR3 has 15 amino acids. Germline V gene sequence: CDR1 MNHEY, CDR2 SMNVEV (reference sequence). Trimming at V came to 6 bases and at J to 9 bases, leaving 11 bases not matched to a gene. The CDR3 DNA sequence: TGTGCCAGCAGACCTATAGCGGGAGGGCCCCTAACGCAGTATTTT. Translation: CASRPIAGGPLTQYF.

The chain links TRBV7-6 to TRBJ2-7; TRBD1 is a possible D gene (6 bases). The CDR3 spans 12 residues. Germline V gene sequence: CDR1 SGHVS, CDR2 FNYEAQ. With 5 bases removed from V and 7 bases from J, the gap between germline ends came to 12 bases. This chain's CDR3 is CASSQGPGEQYF. In DNA form, the CDR3 reads TGTGCCAGCAGCCAGGGGCCAGGGGAGCAGTACTTC.

The J gene is TRBJ2-7, the V gene TRBV18; D may be TRBD1 (6 bases). The V gene lost 2 bases and the J gene lost 2 bases, with 10 bases spanning the gap. The CDR3 loop spans 14 amino acids. The germline V gene has CDR1 KGHSH and CDR2 LQKENI. Here the CDR3 DNA reads TGTGCCAGCTCACCAGCGTCAGGGGCCTACGAGCAGTACTTC. It translates to CASSPASGAYEQYF.

The chain combines TRBV10-3 with TRBJ1-3, with 10 bases fitting TRBD1. The CDR3 totals 15 residues. Germline values: CDR1 ENHRY, CDR2 SYGVKD. Germline trimming cut 0 bases from V and 6 bases from J; bases unmatched to any gene: 2. This CDR3 is CAISESGTGENTIYF. In DNA form, the CDR3 reads TGTGCCATCAGTGAGTCGGGGACAGGGGAAAACACCATATATTTT.

The rearrangement uses TRBV19 and TRBJ2-1; 10 bases match TRBD1. This CDR3 is 20 amino acids long. V gave up 3 bases and J gave up 5 bases; unmatched junction bases: 19. From germline, CDR1 is LNHDA and CDR2 SQIVND (reference sequence). The CDR3 nucleotides read TGTGCCAGTAGTATCTCCGGGACAGGGGCCGGGGCGGGAGGTAACAATGAGCAGTTCTTC. Protein product: CASSISGTGAGAGGNNEQFF. Looking up the rest from reference TRBV19 and TRBJ2-1 gives the full variable domain: DGGITQSPKYLFRKEGQNVTLSCEQNLNHDAMYWYRQDPGQGLRLIYYSQIVNDFQKGDIAEGYSVSREKKESFPLTVTSAQKNPTAFYLCASSISGTGAGAGGNNEQFFGPGTRLTVL.

The chain recombines TRBV7-9 with TRBJ2-2, with D tentatively TRBD1 or TRBD2 (5 bases each). Germline V gene lookup returns CDR1 SEHNR and CDR2 FQNEAQ (reference sequence). Trimming left V 2 bases short and J 5 bases short, with 9 bases between. This CDR3 has 14 residues. The CDR3 DNA follows: TGTGCCAGCAGCTTAATGGGGGTTACCGGGGAGCTGTTTTTT. It codes for CASSLMGVTGELFF.

The V gene is TRBV19, the J gene TRBJ2-7, with 9 bases identical to TRBD2. The CDR3 extends over 14 amino acids. The germline V gene has CDR1 LNHDA and CDR2 SQIVND (reference sequence). J lost 0 bases, V lost 5 bases, and 2 bases had no gene match. The CDR3 reads CASSSGLASYEQYF. The CDR3 bases are TGTGCCAGTAGTTCGGGACTAGCCTCCTACGAGCAGTACTTC.

The V gene is TRBV5-6, the J gene TRBJ2-7; possibly TRBD1 for D (5 bases). The CDR3 runs 15 residues. The germline CDR1 and CDR2 sequences are SGHDT and YYEEEE. The V gene lost 2 bases and the J gene lost 5 bases, with 17 bases spanning the gap. The DNA for the CDR3 is TGTGCCAGCAGCTTTCCCTCTAGGCGACAGAACGAGCAGTACTTC. The encoded protein is CASSFPSRRQNEQYF. Full variable domain (remainder filled in from reference TRBV5-6 and TRBJ2-7): DAGVTQSPTHLIKTRGQQVTLRCSPKSGHDTVSWYQQALGQGPQFIFQYYEEEERQRGNFPDRFSGHQFPNYSSELNVNALLLGDSALYLCASSFPSRRQNEQYFGPGTRLTVT.

The chain couples TRBV5-5 to TRBJ2-5; unclear D gene. This CDR3 comprises 11 residues. The V gene's germline CDR1 is SGHKS and CDR2 YYEKEE (reference sequence). The germline V and J ends were trimmed by 3 bases and 4 bases, with 4 bases remaining between them. The CDR3 coding sequence is TGTGCCAGCAGCTCTGGAGAGACCCAGTACTTC. Protein sequence: CASSSGETQYF.

The V call is TRBV20-1, the J call TRBJ1-1; the match to TRBD1 covers 7 bases. This CDR3 contains 11 residues. The trim removed 1 base at V and 8 bases at J, leaving 1 base unmatched. Germline V lookup: CDR1 DFQATT, CDR2 SNEGSKA (reference sequence). The chain's CDR3 is CSARGDSEAFF. The CDR3, as DNA: TGCAGTGCTAGAGGGGACAGCGAAGCTTTCTTT.

The rearrangement uses TRBV7-8 and TRBJ1-5; a possible D gene is TRBD1 (6 bases). Germline CDR1 reads SGHVS; CDR2 reads FQNEAQ. The CDR3 runs to 17 residues. Trimming cost V 1 base and J 6 bases, with 19 bases left between them. The CDR3 DNA is TGTGCCAGCAGCTTAGAGTTTCAGCGGGGGGCAGGTCAGCCCCAGCATTTT. It yields the protein CASSLEFQRGAGQPQHF.

The chain is built from TRBV7-6 and TRBJ2-6; D tentatively fits TRBD1 or TRBD2 (7 bases each). The CDR3 covers 17 residues. CDR1 is SGHVS and CDR2 is FNYEAQ in the germline V gene. Trimming removed 5 bases at V and 0 bases at J, with 14 bases between. In DNA, the CDR3 is TGTGCCAGCAGCCCAGGGGGGGGGACCTCTGGGGCCAACGTCCTGACTTTC. Amino acids: CASSPGGGTSGANVLTF.

This chain joins TRBV7-2 and TRBJ2-6; D gene uncertain. The germline V gene encodes CDR1 SGHTA and CDR2 FQGNSA. The CDR3 has 15 residues. Between the trimmed V and J ends, which lost 3 bases and 0 bases, there was a span of 6 bases. The CDR3 nucleotides read TGTGCCAGCAGCTTCGGGCACTCTGGGGCCAACGTCCTGACTTTC. Translating it yields CASSFGHSGANVLTF.

This clone was counted only a few times. This rearrangement joins TRBV4-2 to TRBJ2-3; 9 positions match TRBD1. Trimming removed 1 base from V and 6 bases from J; junction bases left unmatched: 11. The germline CDR1 and CDR2 sequences are LGHNA and YNFKEQ. CDR3 length equals 17 residues. DNA of the CDR3: TGTGCCAGCAGCCAAGCCTCAACAGGGGGCCTCCGGGATACGCAGTATTTT. Its translation: CASSQASTGGLRDTQYF.

The rearrangement links TRBV2 to TRBJ2-5; D remains unclear. Between the trimmed V and J ends, which lost 8 bases and 2 bases, there was a span of 6 bases. The CDR3 spans 11 residues. The V gene's germline CDR1 is SNHLY and CDR2 FYNNEI. In DNA form, the CDR3 reads TGTGCCAGCGGAGAACAAGAGACCCAGTACTTC. Its protein is CASGEQETQYF.

This chain connects TRBV11-1 to TRBJ2-1, with D uncertain. The CDR3 has 14 amino acids. Germline V gene lookup returns CDR1 SGHAT and CDR2 FQDESV (reference sequence). With 2 bases removed from V and 7 bases from J, the gap between germline ends came to 12 bases. The DNA for the CDR3 is TGTGCCAGCAGCTTACGAGTTGGTTGGAATGAGCAGTTCTTC. Protein sequence: CASSLRVGWNEQFF. The variable domain in full, completed from reference TRBV11-1 and TRBJ2-1, reads EAEVAQSPRYKITEKSQAVAFWCDPISGHATLYWYRQILGQGPELLVQFQDESVVDDSQLPKDRFSAERLKGVDSTLKIQPAELGDSAMYLCASSLRVGWNEQFFGPGTRLTVL.

The rearrangement links TRBV7-9 to TRBJ1-3, with D hard to call. CDR1 and CDR2 from the germline V gene are SEHNR and FQNEAQ (reference sequence). V lost 2 bases to trimming and J lost 4 bases, with 9 bases between them. This CDR3 is built from 14 residues. The CDR3 bases are TGTGCCAGCAGCTTAAGTGGCGGCGGAAACACCATATATTTT. It translates to CASSLSGGGNTIYF.